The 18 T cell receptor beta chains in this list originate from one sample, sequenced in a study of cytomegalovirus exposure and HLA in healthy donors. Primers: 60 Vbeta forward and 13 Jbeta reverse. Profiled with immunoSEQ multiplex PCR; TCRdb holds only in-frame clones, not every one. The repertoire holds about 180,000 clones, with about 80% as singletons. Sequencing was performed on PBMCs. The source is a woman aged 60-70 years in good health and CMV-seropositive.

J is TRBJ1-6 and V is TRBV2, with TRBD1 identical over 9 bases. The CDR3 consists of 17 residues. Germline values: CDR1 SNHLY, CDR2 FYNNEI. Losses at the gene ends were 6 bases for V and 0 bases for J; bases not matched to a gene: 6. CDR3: CASSGQGTSSYNSPLHF. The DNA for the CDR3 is TGTGCCAGCAGCGGACAGGGGACGAGCTCCTATAATTCACCCCTCCACTTT. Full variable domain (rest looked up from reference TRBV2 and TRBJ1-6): EPEVTQTPSHQVTQMGQEVILRCVPISNHLYFYWYRQILGQKVEFLVSFYNNEISEKSEIFDDQFSVERPDGSNFTLKIRSTKLEDSAMYFCASSGQGTSSYNSPLHFGNGTRLTVT.

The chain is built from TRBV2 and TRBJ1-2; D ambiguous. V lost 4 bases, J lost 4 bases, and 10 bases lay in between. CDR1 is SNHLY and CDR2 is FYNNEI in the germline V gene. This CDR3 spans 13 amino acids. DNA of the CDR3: TGTGCCAGCAGTGTTGGAGGACCCTATGGCTACACCTTC. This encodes CASSVGGPYGYTF.

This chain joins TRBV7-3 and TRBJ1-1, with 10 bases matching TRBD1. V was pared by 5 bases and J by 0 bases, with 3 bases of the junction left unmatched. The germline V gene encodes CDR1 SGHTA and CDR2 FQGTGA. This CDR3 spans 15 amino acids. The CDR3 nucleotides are TGTGCCAGCAGCCCGGGACAGGGGATGAACACTGAAGCTTTCTTT. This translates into CASSPGQGMNTEAFF.

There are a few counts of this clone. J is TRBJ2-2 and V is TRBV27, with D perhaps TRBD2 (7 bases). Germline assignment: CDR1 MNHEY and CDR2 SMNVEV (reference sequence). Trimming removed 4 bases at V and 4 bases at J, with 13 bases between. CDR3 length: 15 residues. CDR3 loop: CASSWGGAPTGELFF. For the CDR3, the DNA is TGTGCCAGCAGTTGGGGGGGCGCACCCACCGGGGAGCTGTTTTTT.

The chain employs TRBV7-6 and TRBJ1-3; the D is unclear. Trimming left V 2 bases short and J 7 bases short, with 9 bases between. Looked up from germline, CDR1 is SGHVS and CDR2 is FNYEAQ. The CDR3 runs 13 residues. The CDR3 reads CASSLKSRNTIYF. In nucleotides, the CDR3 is TGTGCCAGCAGCTTAAAGTCGCGGAACACCATATATTTT.

CDR3 residues: CASSLFLGAETQYF. In nucleotides, the CDR3 is TGCGCCAGCAGCTTGTTTCTTGGAGCAGAGACCCAGTACTTC. The chain recombines TRBV5-1 with TRBJ2-5; D is uncertain. Germline CDR1 is SGHRS and CDR2 is YFSETQ. The CDR3 is 14 amino acids. Trimming took 1 base from V and 4 from J, leaving 11 bases between them. Combining the CDR3 with reference TRBV5-1 and TRBJ2-5 gives the whole variable domain KAGVTQTPRYLIKTRGQQVTLSCSPISGHRSVSWYQQTPGQGLQFLFEYFSETQRNKGNFPGRFSGRQFSNSRSEMNVSTLELGDSALYLCASSLFLGAETQYFGPGTRLLVL.

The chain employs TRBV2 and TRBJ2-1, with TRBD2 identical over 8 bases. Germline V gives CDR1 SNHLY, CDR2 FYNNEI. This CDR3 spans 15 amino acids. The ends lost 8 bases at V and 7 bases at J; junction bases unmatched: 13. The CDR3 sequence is CASLTQGLAGNEQFF. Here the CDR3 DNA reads TGTGCCAGCCTGACGCAGGGGCTAGCGGGTAATGAGCAGTTCTTC.

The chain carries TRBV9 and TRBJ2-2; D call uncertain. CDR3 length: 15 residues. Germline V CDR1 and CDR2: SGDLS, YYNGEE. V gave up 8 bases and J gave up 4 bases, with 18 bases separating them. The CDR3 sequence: CASVRPFPGTGELFF. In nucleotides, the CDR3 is TGTGCCAGTGTTAGACCGTTTCCGGGCACCGGGGAGCTGTTTTTT. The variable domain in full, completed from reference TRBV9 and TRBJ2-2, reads DSGVTQTPKHLITATGQRVTLRCSPRSGDLSVYWYQQSLDQGLQFLIQYYNGEERAKGNILERFSAQQFPDLHSELNLSSLELGDSALYFCASVRPFPGTGELFFGEGSRLTVL.

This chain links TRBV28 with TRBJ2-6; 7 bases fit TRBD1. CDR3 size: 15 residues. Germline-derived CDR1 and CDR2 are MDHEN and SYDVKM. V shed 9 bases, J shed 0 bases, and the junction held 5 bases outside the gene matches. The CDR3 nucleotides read TGTGCCAGTATACAGGGGAACTCTGGGGCCAACGTCCTGACTTTC. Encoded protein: CASIQGNSGANVLTF.

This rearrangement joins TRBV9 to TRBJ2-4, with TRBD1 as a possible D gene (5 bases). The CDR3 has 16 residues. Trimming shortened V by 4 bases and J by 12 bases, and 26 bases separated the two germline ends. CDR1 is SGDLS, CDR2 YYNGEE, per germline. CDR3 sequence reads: CASSPQLGAVFDSQYF. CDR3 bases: TGTGCCAGCAGCCCCCAACTTGGTGCGGTCTTTGACAGTCAGTACTTC.

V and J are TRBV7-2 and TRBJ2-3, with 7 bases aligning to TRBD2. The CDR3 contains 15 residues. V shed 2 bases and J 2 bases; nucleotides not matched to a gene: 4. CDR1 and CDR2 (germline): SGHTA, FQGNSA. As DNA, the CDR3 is TGTGCCAGCAGCTTACAAGCGGGGAACACAGATACGCAGTATTTT. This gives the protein CASSLQAGNTDTQYF.

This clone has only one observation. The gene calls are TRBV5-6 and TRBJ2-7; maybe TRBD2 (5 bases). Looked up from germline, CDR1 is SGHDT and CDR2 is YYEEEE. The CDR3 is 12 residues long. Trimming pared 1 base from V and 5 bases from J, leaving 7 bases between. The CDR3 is CASSLTGDEQYF. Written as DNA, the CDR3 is TGTGCCAGCAGCTTGACCGGGGACGAGCAGTACTTC. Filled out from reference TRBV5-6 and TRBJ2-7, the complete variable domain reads DAGVTQSPTHLIKTRGQQVTLRCSPKSGHDTVSWYQQALGQGPQFIFQYYEEEERQRGNFPDRFSGHQFPNYSSELNVNALLLGDSALYLCASSLTGDEQYFGPGTRLTVT.

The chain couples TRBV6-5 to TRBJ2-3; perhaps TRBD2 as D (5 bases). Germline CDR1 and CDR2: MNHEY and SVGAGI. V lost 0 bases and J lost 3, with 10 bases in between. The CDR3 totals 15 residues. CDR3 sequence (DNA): TGTGCCAGCAGTTACTCGGGAGATTTGACAGATACGCAGTATTTT. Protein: CASSYSGDLTDTQYF.

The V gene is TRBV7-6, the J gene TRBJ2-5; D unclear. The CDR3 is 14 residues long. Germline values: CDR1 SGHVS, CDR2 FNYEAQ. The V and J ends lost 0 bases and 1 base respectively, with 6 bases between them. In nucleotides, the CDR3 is TGTGCCAGCAGCTTAGCCCTAACCCAAGAGACCCAGTACTTC. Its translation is CASSLALTQETQYF.

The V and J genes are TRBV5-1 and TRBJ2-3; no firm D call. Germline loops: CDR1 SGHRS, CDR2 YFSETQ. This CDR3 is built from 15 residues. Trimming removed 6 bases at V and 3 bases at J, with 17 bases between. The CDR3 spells CASTLGALDTDTQYF. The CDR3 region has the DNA TGCGCCAGCACCCTAGGTGCGCTCGATACAGATACGCAGTATTTT.

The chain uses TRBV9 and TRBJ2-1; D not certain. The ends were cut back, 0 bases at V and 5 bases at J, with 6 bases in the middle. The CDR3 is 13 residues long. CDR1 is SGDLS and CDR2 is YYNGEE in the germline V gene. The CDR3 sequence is CASSVGGDNEQFF. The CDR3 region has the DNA TGTGCCAGCAGCGTAGGAGGAGACAATGAGCAGTTCTTC.

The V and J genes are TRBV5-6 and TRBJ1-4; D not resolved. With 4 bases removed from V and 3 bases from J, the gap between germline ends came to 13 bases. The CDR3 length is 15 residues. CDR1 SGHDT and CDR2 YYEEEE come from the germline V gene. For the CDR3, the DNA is TGTGCCAGCAGCCCAGGCGAATCCCCTAATGAAAAACTGTTTTTT. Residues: CASSPGESPNEKLFF.

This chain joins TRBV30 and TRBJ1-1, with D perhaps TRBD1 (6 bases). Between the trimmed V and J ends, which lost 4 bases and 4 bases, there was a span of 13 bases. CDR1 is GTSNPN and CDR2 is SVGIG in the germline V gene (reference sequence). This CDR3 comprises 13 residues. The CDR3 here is CAWTVTGTTEAFF. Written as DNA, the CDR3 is TGTGCCTGGACTGTAACAGGGACCACTGAAGCTTTCTTT.